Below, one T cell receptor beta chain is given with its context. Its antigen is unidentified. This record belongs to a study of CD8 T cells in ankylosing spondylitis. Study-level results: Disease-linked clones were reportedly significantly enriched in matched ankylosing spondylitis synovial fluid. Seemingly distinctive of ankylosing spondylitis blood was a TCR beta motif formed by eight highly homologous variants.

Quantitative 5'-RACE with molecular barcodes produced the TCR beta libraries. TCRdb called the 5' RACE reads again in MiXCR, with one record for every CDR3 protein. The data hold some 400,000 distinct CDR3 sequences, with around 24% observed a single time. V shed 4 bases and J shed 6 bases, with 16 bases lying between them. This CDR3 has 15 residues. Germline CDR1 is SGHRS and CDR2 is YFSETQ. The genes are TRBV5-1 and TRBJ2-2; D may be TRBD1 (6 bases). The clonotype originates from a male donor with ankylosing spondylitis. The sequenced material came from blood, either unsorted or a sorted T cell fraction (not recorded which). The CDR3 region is CASSTSPQGPGELFF. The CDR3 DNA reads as TGCGCCAGCAGCACGAGCCCTCAGGGGCCCGGGGAGCTGTTTTTT.